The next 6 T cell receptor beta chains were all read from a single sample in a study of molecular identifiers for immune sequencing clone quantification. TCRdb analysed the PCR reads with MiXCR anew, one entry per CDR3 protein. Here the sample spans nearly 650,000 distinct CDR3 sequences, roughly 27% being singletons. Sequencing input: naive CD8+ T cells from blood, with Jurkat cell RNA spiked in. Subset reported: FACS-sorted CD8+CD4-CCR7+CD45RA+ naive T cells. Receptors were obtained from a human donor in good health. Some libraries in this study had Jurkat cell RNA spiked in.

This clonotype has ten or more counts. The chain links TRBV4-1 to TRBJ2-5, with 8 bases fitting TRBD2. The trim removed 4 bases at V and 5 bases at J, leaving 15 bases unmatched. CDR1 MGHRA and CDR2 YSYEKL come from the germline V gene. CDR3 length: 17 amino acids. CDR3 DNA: TGCGCCAGCAGCCCCCGCCTAGCGGGCATACCCGCGGAGACCCAGTACTTC. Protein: CASSPRLAGIPAETQYF.

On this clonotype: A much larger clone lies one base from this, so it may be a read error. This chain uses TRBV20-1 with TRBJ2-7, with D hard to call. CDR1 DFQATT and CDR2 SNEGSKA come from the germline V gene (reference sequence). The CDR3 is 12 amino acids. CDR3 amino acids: CSGRDLSYEQHF. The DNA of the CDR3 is TGCAGTGGTAGAGACTTGTCCTACGAGCAGCACTTC.

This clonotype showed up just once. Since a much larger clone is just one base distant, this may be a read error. The DNA of the CDR3 is TGTGCCAGCAATGCCCCTAATGAACAACTGTTTTTT. It is translated as CASNAPNEQLFF. V usage is TRBV21-1 and J usage is TRBJ1-4. TRBV21-1 is listed as a pseudogene. This CDR3 comprises 12 residues.

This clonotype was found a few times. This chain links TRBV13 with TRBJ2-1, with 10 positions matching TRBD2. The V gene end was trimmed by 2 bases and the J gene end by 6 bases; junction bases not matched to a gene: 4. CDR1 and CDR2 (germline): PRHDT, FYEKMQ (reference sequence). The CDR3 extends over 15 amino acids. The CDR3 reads CASSLWTSGLNEQFF. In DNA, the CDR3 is TGTGCCAGCAGCTTATGGACTAGCGGCCTCAATGAGCAGTTCTTC.

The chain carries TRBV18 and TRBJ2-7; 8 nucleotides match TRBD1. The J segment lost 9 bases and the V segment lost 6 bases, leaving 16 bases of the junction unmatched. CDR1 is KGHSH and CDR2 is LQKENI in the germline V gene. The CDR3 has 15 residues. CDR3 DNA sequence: TGTGCCAGCTCCCGGACCGAGGACAGGGACGCCGCGCAGTACTTC. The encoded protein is CASSRTEDRDAAQYF.

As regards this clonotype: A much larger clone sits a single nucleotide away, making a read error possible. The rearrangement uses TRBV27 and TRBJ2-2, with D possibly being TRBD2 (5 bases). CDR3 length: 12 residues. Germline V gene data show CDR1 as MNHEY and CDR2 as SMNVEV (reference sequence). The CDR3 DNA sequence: TGTGCCAGCAGTTTTATTTCCGGGGAGCTGTCTTTT. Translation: CASSFISGELSF.